This paragraph reports one TCR beta chain. Antigen: not known. This record belongs to a study of response to subunit inactivated influenza vaccine. Findings and caveats of the study: There was a suggestion from the authors that each seasonal influenza vaccination recruits few new T cells.

One entry per CDR3 protein results from TCRdb running MiXCR on the RT-PCR reads. There are 400,000 to 650,000 distinct CDR3 sequences in the sample; approximately 7.3% occur only once, and around 12% lies in the top ten. The CDR3 consists of 15 residues. Per germline, CDR1 SGHTA and CDR2 FQGNSA. Between the trimmed V and J ends, which lost 0 bases and 9 bases, there was a span of 15 bases. J is TRBJ2-1 and V is TRBV7-2, with D perhaps assigned TRBD1 or TRBD2 (6 bases each). The sequences come from PBMCs from blood, collected less than 30 months after vaccination. This TCR derives from a man aged 45 to 75 who received an inactivated influenza vaccine. CDR3 in amino acids: CASSLARGQWGEQFF. CDR3 DNA sequence: TGTGCCAGCAGCTTAGCGCGGGGACAATGGGGTGAGCAGTTCTTC.